The TCR beta chain under discussion was sequenced for a study of blood T cell repertoires in COVID-19. Study-level background: COVID-19 samples, acute and convalescent, were from the United States, Italy and Spain. Sources were T cells, B-cell-depleted T cells, or PBMCs; the material itself was cDNA or gDNA.

Per the original data handling: Cell counts per sample came from amplifying reference gene primers. Assay: immunoSEQ multiplex PCR; the TCRdb copy retains only in-frame clones and omits some. For V, J and clone size, that table is used; D and trimming come from the DNA. The sample records fewer than 250,000 clones, around 80% being singletons. The specimen sequenced was peripheral blood. This receptor was obtained from a woman of 80 years or more with acute or convalescent COVID-19.

The CDR3 region has the DNA TGCAGCGTGGTACCGGGACAGGGAAATGGCTACACCTTC. Protein product: CSVVPGQGNGYTF. V usage is TRBV29-1 and J usage is TRBJ1-2, with 9 bases identical to TRBD1. The length of the CDR3 is 13 residues. With V trimmed by 6 bases and J by 6 bases, 8 bases remained unmatched. Germline assignment: CDR1 SQVTM and CDR2 ANQGSEA.